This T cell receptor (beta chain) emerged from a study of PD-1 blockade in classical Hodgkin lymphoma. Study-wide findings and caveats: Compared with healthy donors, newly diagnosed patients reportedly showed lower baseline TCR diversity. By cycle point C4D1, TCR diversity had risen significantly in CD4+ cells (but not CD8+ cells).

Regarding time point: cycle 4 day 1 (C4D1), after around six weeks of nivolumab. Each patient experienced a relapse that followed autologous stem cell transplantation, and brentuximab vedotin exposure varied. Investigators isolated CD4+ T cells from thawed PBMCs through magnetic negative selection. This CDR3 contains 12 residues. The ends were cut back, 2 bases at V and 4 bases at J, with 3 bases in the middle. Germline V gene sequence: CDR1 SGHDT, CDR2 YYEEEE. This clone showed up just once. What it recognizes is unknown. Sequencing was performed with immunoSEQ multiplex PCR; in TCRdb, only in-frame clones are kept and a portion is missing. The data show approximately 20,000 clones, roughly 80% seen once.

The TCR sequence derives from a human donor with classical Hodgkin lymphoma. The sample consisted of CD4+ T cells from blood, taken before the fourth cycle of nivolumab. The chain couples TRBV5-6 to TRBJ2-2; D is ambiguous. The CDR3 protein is CASSFSTGELFF. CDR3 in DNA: TGTGCCAGCAGCTTCTCCACCGGGGAGCTGTTTTTT.